This TCR beta chain was found in a study of PD-1 blockade in classical Hodgkin lymphoma. Study results and limitations: Among the patients, those starting nivolumab under 1 year after ASCT were excluded.

After removal of 2 bases from V and 7 bases from J, the junction contained 6 bases not matched to a gene. CDR1 SGHTA and CDR2 FQGNSA come from the germline V gene. CDR3 size: 15 residues. Each of the patients experienced relapse following autologous stem cell transplantation, and their brentuximab vedotin exposure differed. As regards this clone: Its antigen is unidentified.

Only in-frame clones appear in the TCRdb table, and some are missing; sequencing was by immunoSEQ multiplex PCR. This sample has about 37,000 clones, with approximately 82% found just once. The sequence came from a human donor with classical Hodgkin lymphoma. The source was peripheral blood mononuclear cells (PBMCs), collected before the second cycle of nivolumab. The J gene is TRBJ2-1, the V gene TRBV7-2; TRBD2 matches at 9 bases. The CDR3 DNA is TGTGCCAGCAGCTTAATGGGCGGGGGGGCGAATGAGCAGTTCTTC. It yields the protein CASSLMGGGANEQFF.